The 11 T cell receptor beta chains below come from one sample, sequenced in a study of blood T cells in healthy people across ages. The second PCR ran roughly 6 to 11 cycles with a sample-barcoded 5' primer and J-beta primers. TCRdb called the 5' RACE reads again in MiXCR, with one record for every CDR3 protein. The repertoire consists of 1.5 million to 2 million distinct CDR3 sequences, with less than 50% occurring once and the leading ten covering approximately 2.1%. Input material: blood. The receptor set was obtained from a woman aged 40 to 50 in good health.

This clonotype was found a few times. The V and J genes are TRBV13 and TRBJ2-4, with TRBD1 identical over 7 bases. The better agreement between TRBJ2-7 and the DNA end casts doubt on the J call. The CDR3 runs 14 residues. The germline CDR1 and CDR2 sequences are PRHDT and FYEKMQ (reference sequence). CDR3 nucleotide sequence: TGTGCCAGCAGCTCCCCGACAGGGAGAGACGAGCAGTACTTC. Translation: CASSSPTGRDEQYF.

This clonotype occurred a few times. This chain uses TRBV4-2 with TRBJ1-2; tentatively, D is TRBD1 (6 bases). CDR3 length: 15 residues. Germline CDR1 LGHNA, CDR2 YNFKEQ. V lost 0 bases and J lost 6, with 14 bases in between. In DNA, the CDR3 is TGTGCCAGCAGCCAAGAGGCAGGGGTATTGGATGGCTACACCTTC. This encodes CASSQEAGVLDGYTF.

The V and J genes are TRBV3-1 and TRBJ2-1; TRBD2 agrees at 13 bases. CDR3 size: 16 residues. J gave up 8 bases and V 2 bases, and 6 bases lay outside the gene matches. Germline V CDR1 and CDR2: LGHDT, YNNKEL (reference sequence). The CDR3, as DNA: TGTGCCAGCAGCCAAACTAGCGGGGGGGCCTTAGATGAGCAGTTCTTC. Protein: CASSQTSGGALDEQFF.

This clonotype has just a few counts. V is TRBV4-2 and J is TRBJ2-1; maybe TRBD2 (5 bases). Germline CDR1 LGHNA, CDR2 YNFKEQ. The CDR3 totals 16 residues. Trimming took off 0 bases at V and 5 bases at J, with 14 bases between the two ends. In DNA, the CDR3 is TGTGCCAGCAGCCAAGATCTGCCGGACTTTCACAATGAGCAGTTCTTC. Encoded protein: CASSQDLPDFHNEQFF.

This clonotype has just a few counts. The chain has TRBV12-3 or TRBV12-4 and TRBJ2-4; D possibly corresponds to TRBD2 (5 bases). The end of the DNA is better explained by TRBJ2-7, so the J call may be wrong. This CDR3 contains 13 residues. CDR3: CASSVIEGHEQYF. For the CDR3, the DNA is TGTGCCAGCAGTGTAATAGAGGGCCACGAGCAGTACTTC.

The gene calls are TRBV20-1 and TRBJ2-3, with 8 bases that match TRBD2. This CDR3 comprises 15 residues. Unmatched junction bases numbered 5, after V lost 1 base and J lost 2 bases. Germline CDR1 reads DFQATT; CDR2 reads SNEGSKA (reference sequence). CDR3 DNA: TGCAGTGCTAGAGGCATGGGACTAGTCACAGATACGCAGTATTTT. Residues: CSARGMGLVTDTQYF.

CDR3 sequence reads: CSVVVTSGHQQFF. The DNA of the CDR3 is TGCAGCGTAGTCGTAACCTCGGGACATCAGCAGTTCTTC. The chain is built from TRBV29-1 and TRBJ2-1; perhaps TRBD1 as D (6 bases). Trimming shortened V by 6 bases and J by 11 bases, and 20 bases separated the two germline ends. This CDR3 contains 13 residues. Germline V lookup: CDR1 SQVTM, CDR2 ANQGSEA.

The chain employs TRBV27 and TRBJ2-7, with 7 bases that match TRBD1. V dropped 1 base and J dropped 5; count of bases not matched to a gene: 23. Germline V gene lookup returns CDR1 MNHEY and CDR2 SMNVEV (reference sequence). The CDR3 covers 20 residues. The CDR3 region is CASSLLRGRGRGFLADEQYF. The DNA for the CDR3 is TGTGCCAGCAGTTTATTGAGGGGCCGGGGCAGGGGGTTTCTGGCGGACGAGCAGTACTTC.

The chain has TRBV20-1 and TRBJ2-4; D possibly corresponds to TRBD1 (7 bases). With 0 bases removed from V and 3 bases from J, the gap between germline ends came to 15 bases. The CDR3 is 16 residues long. Germline V gives CDR1 DFQATT, CDR2 SNEGSKA (reference sequence). The CDR3 DNA is TGCAGTGCTAGAGATGGAGGGGGCGAGGGCAAAAACATTCAGTACTTC. Translated: CSARDGGGEGKNIQYF.

This clonotype showed up just a few times. The chain joins TRBV9 to TRBJ2-7; 9 nucleotides agree with TRBD1. The germline V gene has CDR1 SGDLS and CDR2 YYNGEE. V lost 0 bases and J lost 7; bases outside the gene matches: 8. The CDR3 is 15 residues long. CDR3 in amino acids: CASSVEGTGRREQYF. CDR3 bases: TGTGCCAGCAGCGTAGAAGGGACAGGGCGTCGGGAGCAGTACTTC.

CDR3 nucleotide sequence: TGTGCCAGCTCACCACGGGACGGGAGGGCCTACGAGCAGTACTTC. As protein: CASSPRDGRAYEQYF. The chain uses TRBV18 and TRBJ2-7; 8 bases fit TRBD2. The CDR3 has 15 amino acids. Germline-derived CDR1 and CDR2 are KGHSH and LQKENI. The junction had 4 bases not matched to a gene; V was cut back by 1 base and J by 2 bases.